Presented here are 16 T cell receptor beta chains from one specimen sequenced in a study of control samples from healthy donors and cancer patients. Using immunoSEQ multiplex PCR, the repertoire was profiled, and TCRdb retains in-frame clones only, with some absent. The sample contains 80,000 to 100,000 clones, almost 90% of which appear only once. The material sequenced was blood. The origin of the receptors is a man younger than 40 in good health.

The chain is built from TRBV7-2 and TRBJ2-2; 10 nucleotides agree with TRBD2. With 4 bases clipped from V and 7 bases from J, the junction kept 6 bases outside the gene matches. CDR3 length: 15 residues. Germline CDR1 reads SGHTA; CDR2 reads FQGNSA. In DNA form, the CDR3 reads TGTGCCAGCAGCTCCCTAGCGGGAGTCGTCGGGGAGCTGTTTTTT. Protein product: CASSSLAGVVGELFF.

This clone appeared once. The V call is TRBV18, the J call TRBJ2-5; 7 nucleotides agree with TRBD1. The CDR3 has 15 residues. Germline loops: CDR1 KGHSH, CDR2 LQKENI. The V and J ends lost 0 bases and 2 bases, in that order; junction bases with no gene match: 3. The CDR3 DNA reads as TGTGCCAGCTCACCACCGGGGACAGCTCAAGAGACCCAGTACTTC. This encodes CASSPPGTAQETQYF.

The chain is built from TRBV19 and TRBJ2-5; D might be TRBD1 (6 bases). From germline, CDR1 is LNHDA and CDR2 SQIVND (reference sequence). The CDR3 loop spans 14 amino acids. V gave up 3 bases and J gave up 3 bases, with 11 bases separating them. CDR3 residues: CASSIFPGEETQYF. DNA of the CDR3: TGTGCCAGTAGTATTTTTCCAGGGGAAGAGACCCAGTACTTC.

The rearrangement uses TRBV6-4 and TRBJ1-6, with D tentatively TRBD1 (5 bases). CDR3 length: 13 residues. Germline V gene data show CDR1 as MRHNA and CDR2 as SNTAGT. V lost 2 bases to trimming and J lost 8 bases, with 7 bases between them. CDR3 coding DNA: TGTGCCAGCAGTGACAGGGGTGATTCACCCCTCCACTTT. Protein sequence: CASSDRGDSPLHF.

The CDR3 is CASSALPGLAGEQFF. CDR3 in DNA: TGTGCCAGCAGTGCCCTCCCGGGACTAGCCGGTGAGCAGTTCTTC. The chain has TRBV27 and TRBJ2-1; TRBD2 agrees at 9 bases. Looked up from germline, CDR1 is MNHEY and CDR2 is SMNVEV (reference sequence). The V gene end was trimmed by 5 bases and the J gene end by 9 bases; junction bases not matched to a gene: 11. There are 15 residues in the CDR3.

This rearrangement joins TRBV27 to TRBJ1-1, with D possibly TRBD1 on 5 matching bases. The germline V gene encodes CDR1 MNHEY and CDR2 SMNVEV (reference sequence). The CDR3 has 15 residues. Trimming took 5 bases from V and 1 from J, leaving 14 bases between them. CDR3 nucleotide sequence: TGTGCCAGCAGTCAACCCGGGACGAAGAACACTGAAGCTTTCTTT. It translates to CASSQPGTKNTEAFF.

The CDR3 loop is CSLTGGPNNEQFF. The CDR3 bases are TGCAGCCTAACAGGGGGTCCTAACAATGAGCAGTTCTTC. The chain combines TRBV29-1 with TRBJ2-1; 8 bases agree with TRBD1. V lost 8 bases to trimming and J lost 5 bases; unmatched junction nucleotides: 8. CDR3 length equals 13 residues. Germline V lookup: CDR1 SQVTM, CDR2 ANQGSEA.

The chain links TRBV24-1 to TRBJ2-5; 10 positions agree with TRBD2. V lost 6 bases, J lost 1 base, and 10 bases stayed unmatched. The germline CDR1 and CDR2 sequences are KGHDR and SFDVKD. The CDR3 extends over 17 amino acids. The CDR3 DNA follows: TGTGCCACCAGTTCAGCGGGAGGGCCCTCAGGCCAAGAGACCCAGTACTTC. This encodes CATSSAGGPSGQETQYF.

This chain uses TRBV20-1 with TRBJ2-3, with D maybe TRBD1 (7 bases). The CDR3 is made up of 15 amino acids. V lost 3 bases, J lost 4 bases, and 17 bases lay in between. Germline loops: CDR1 DFQATT, CDR2 SNEGSKA (reference sequence). For the CDR3, the DNA is TGCAGTGCTAGTGTCGCAGGGGGGTGGCCAGATACGCAGTATTTT. It translates to CSASVAGGWPDTQYF.

The gene calls are TRBV6-4 and TRBJ2-3, with 12 bases lining up with TRBD2. V was clipped by 0 bases and J by 5 bases; unmatched bases: 3. The CDR3 has 16 amino acids. Germline CDR1 reads MRHNA; CDR2 reads SNTAGT. The CDR3 DNA reads TGTGCCAGCAGTGACTCACCGGGACTAGCGGGAGATACGCAGTATTTT. This translates into CASSDSPGLAGDTQYF.

The chain joins TRBV11-3 to TRBJ2-7; 10 bases are a match to TRBD1. V dropped 2 bases and J dropped 3; count of bases not matched to a gene: 13. There are 18 residues in the CDR3. The germline V gene has CDR1 SGHNT and CDR2 YENEEA. CDR3 nucleotides: TGTGCCAGCAGCTTAAAACTCGGGACAGGGGAATTTTTCTACGAGCAGTACTTC. Translation: CASSLKLGTGEFFYEQYF.

V and J are TRBV27 and TRBJ1-1, with no clear D. This CDR3 is 13 amino acids long. CDR1 is MNHEY and CDR2 is SMNVEV in the germline V gene (reference sequence). Trimming took off 4 bases at V and 0 bases at J, with 6 bases between the two ends. Here the CDR3 reads CASSSAMNTEAFF. The CDR3, as DNA: TGTGCCAGCAGTTCAGCCATGAACACTGAAGCTTTCTTT.

The V gene is TRBV9, the J gene TRBJ2-7, with 8 bases aligning to TRBD1. CDR3 size: 14 residues. Trimming at V came to 4 bases and at J to 6 bases, leaving 9 bases not matched to a gene. Germline assignment: CDR1 SGDLS and CDR2 YYNGEE. The CDR3 region has the DNA TGTGCCAGCAGCCCCCGGACAGGGCCATCCGAGCAGTACTTC. It codes for CASSPRTGPSEQYF.

This clone was seen a few times. The chain employs TRBV19 and TRBJ1-1; no clear D. The CDR3 contains 13 residues. Between the trimmed V and J ends, which lost 5 bases and 6 bases, there was a span of 13 bases. Germline assignment: CDR1 LNHDA and CDR2 SQIVND (reference sequence). The CDR3 protein is CASSSVLRSEAFF. The DNA of the CDR3 is TGTGCCAGTAGTTCGGTACTCAGGTCTGAAGCTTTCTTT.

The chain links TRBV15 to TRBJ2-7; maybe TRBD2 (6 bases). This CDR3 is 15 amino acids long. V shed 0 bases and J shed 7 bases, with 16 bases lying between them. Germline V gene sequence: CDR1 LNHNV, CDR2 YYDKDF (reference sequence). The CDR3 DNA follows: TGTGCCACCAGCAGAGATCTTGTGACTCGGGGGGAGCAGTACTTC. It is translated as CATSRDLVTRGEQYF.

The rearrangement links TRBV5-3 to TRBJ1-1, with D possibly matching TRBD1 (6 bases). TRBV5-3 belongs to the ORF category, with a function that is uncertain. The CDR3 is 15 amino acids. The V end lost 3 bases, the J end lost 1 base, and 13 bases lay between the germline ends. The CDR3 region is CARSWPGQQNTEAFF. Written as DNA, the CDR3 is TGTGCCAGAAGCTGGCCAGGACAGCAGAACACTGAAGCTTTCTTT.